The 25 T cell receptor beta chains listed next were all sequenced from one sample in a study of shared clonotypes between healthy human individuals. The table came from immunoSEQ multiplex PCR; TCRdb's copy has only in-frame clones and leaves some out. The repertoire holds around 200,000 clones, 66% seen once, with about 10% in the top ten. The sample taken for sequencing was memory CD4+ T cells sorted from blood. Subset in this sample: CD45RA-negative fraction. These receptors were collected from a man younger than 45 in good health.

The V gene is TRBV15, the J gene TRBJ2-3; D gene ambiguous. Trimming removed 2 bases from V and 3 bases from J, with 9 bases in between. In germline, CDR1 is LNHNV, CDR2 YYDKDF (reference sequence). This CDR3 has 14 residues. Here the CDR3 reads CATSRIDVTDTQYF. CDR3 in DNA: TGTGCCACCAGCAGAATCGACGTGACAGATACGCAGTATTTT.

The CDR3 protein is CASSRPGQGLKLGGYTF. CDR3 bases: TGCGCCAGCAGCCGACCCGGACAGGGATTGAAGCTCGGTGGCTACACCTTC. V and J are TRBV4-1 and TRBJ1-2, with 8 positions matching TRBD1. This CDR3 has 17 residues. V gave up 4 bases and J gave up 7 bases; unmatched junction bases: 17. Germline V CDR1 and CDR2: MGHRA, YSYEKL.

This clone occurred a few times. DNA for the CDR3: TGTGCCAGCAGCCGATTAGCGGGAGTGTCTCCTAGCACAGATACGCAGTATTTT. Translating gives CASSRLAGVSPSTDTQYF. The rearrangement uses TRBV13 and TRBJ2-3; 9 bases are a match to TRBD2. V trimming: 5 bases; J trimming: 0 bases; junction bases outside the gene matches: 12. In germline, CDR1 is PRHDT, CDR2 FYEKMQ (reference sequence). The length of the CDR3 is 18 residues. The variable domain in full, completed from reference TRBV13 and TRBJ2-3, reads AAGVIQSPRHLIKEKRETATLKCYPIPRHDTVYWYQQGPGQDPQFLISFYEKMQSDKGSIPDRFSAQQFSDYHSELNMSSLELGDSALYFCASSRLAGVSPSTDTQYFGPGTRLTVL.

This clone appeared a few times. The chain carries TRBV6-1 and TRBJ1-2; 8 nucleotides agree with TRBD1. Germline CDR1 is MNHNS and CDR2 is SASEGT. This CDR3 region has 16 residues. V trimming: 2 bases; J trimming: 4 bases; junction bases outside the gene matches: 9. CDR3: CASSENFMQGAYGYTF. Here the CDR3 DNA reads TGTGCCAGCAGTGAAAATTTCATGCAGGGGGCCTATGGCTACACCTTC.

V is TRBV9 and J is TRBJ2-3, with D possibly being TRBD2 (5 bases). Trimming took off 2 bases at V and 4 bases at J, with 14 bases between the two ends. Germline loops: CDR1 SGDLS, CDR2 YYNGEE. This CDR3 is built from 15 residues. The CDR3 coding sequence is TGTGCCAGCAGCGTGCAGGCGGGTCGGTCAGATACGCAGTATTTT. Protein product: CASSVQAGRSDTQYF.

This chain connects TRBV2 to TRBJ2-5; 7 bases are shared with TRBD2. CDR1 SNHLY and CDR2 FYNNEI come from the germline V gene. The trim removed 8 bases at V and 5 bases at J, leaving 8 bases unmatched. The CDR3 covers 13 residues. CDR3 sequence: CASGGEGLETQYF. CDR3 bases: TGTGCCAGCGGGGGGGAGGGTCTGGAGACCCAGTACTTC.

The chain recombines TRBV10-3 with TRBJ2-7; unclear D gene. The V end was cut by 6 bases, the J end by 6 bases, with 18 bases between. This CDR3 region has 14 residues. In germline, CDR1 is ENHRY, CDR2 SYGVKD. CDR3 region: CAISALSRDGEQYF. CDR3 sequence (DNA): TGTGCCATCAGCGCCCTTTCTAGGGATGGCGAGCAGTACTTC.

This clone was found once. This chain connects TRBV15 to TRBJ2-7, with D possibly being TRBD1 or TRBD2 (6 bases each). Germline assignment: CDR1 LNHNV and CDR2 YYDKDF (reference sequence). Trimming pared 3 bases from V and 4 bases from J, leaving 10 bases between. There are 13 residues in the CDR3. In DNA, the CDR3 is TGTGCCACCAGCAGCCGAGGGGGGTACGAGCAGTACTTC. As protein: CATSSRGGYEQYF.

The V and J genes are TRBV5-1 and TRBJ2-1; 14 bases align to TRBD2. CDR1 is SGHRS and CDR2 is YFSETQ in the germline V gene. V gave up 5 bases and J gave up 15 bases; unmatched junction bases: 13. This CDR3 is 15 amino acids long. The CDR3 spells CASSPTSGRAKTGFF. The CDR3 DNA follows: TGCGCCAGCAGTCCGACTAGCGGGAGGGCTAAAACGGGGTTCTTC.

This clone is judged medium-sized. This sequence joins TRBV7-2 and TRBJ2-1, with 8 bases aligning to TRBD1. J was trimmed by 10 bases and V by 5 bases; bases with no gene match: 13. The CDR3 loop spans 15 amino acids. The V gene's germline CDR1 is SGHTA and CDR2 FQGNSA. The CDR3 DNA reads TGTGCCAGCAGCCGAGTCGCAGACAGGGGCGGCGAGCAGTTCTTC. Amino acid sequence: CASSRVADRGGEQFF.

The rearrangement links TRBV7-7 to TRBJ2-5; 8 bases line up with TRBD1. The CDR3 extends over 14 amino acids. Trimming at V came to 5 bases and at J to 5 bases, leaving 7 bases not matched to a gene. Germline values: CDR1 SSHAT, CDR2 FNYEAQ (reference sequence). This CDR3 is CASSPGGRWETQYF. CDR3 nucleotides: TGTGCCAGCAGCCCAGGGGGCCGGTGGGAGACCCAGTACTTC. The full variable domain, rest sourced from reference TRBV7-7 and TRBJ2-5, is GAGVSQSPRYKVTKRGQDVTLRCDPISSHATLYWYQQALGQGPEFLTYFNYEAQPDKSGLPSDRFSAERPEGSISTLTIQRTEQRDSAMYRCASSPGGRWETQYFGPGTRLLVL.

This CDR3 reads CATSSDSPSDYNEQFF. The CDR3 DNA reads TGTGCCACCAGCTCCGATTCACCTAGCGACTACAATGAGCAGTTCTTC. This chain joins TRBV15 and TRBJ2-1, with a possible D match to TRBD2 (6 bases). Trimming took off 5 bases at V and 3 bases at J, with 17 bases between the two ends. The CDR3 sequence is 16 residues long. Germline assignment: CDR1 LNHNV and CDR2 YYDKDF (reference sequence). Full variable domain (outside the CDR3, taken from reference TRBV15 and TRBJ2-1): DAMVIQNPRYQVTQFGKPVTLSCSQTLNHNVMYWYQQKSSQAPKLLFHYYDKDFNNEADTPDNFQSRRPNTSFCFLDIRSPGLGDTAMYLCATSSDSPSDYNEQFFGPGTRLTVL.

The CDR3 region has the DNA TGTGCCAGCAGTTCAACCTGGGACAGGGGATATGAAAAACTGTTTTTT. Its translation: CASSSTWDRGYEKLFF. The chain uses TRBV28 and TRBJ1-4; TRBD1 matches at 10 bases. The germline CDR1 and CDR2 sequences are MDHEN and SYDVKM. This CDR3 comprises 16 residues. V lost 4 bases and J lost 6; bases outside the gene matches: 8.

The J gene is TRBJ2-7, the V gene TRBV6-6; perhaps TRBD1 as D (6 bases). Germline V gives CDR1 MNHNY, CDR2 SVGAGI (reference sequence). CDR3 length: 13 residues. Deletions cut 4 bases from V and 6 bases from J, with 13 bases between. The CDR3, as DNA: TGTGCCAGCAGTTCAGGGGCGCAGGTCGAGCAGTACTTC. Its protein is CASSSGAQVEQYF.

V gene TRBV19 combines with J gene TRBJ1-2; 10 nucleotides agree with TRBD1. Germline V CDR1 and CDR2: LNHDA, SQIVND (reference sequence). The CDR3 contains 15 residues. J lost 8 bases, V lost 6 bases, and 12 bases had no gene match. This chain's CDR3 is CASRTGTGEGGGYTF. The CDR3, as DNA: TGTGCCAGTAGGACCGGGACAGGGGAAGGTGGAGGCTACACCTTC.

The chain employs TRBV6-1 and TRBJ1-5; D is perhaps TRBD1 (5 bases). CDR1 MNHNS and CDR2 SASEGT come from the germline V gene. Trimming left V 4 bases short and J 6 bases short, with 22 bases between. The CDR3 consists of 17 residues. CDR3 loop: CASSAPGRWGKTQPQHF. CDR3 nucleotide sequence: TGTGCCAGCAGTGCTCCGGGACGATGGGGAAAAACTCAGCCCCAGCATTTT.

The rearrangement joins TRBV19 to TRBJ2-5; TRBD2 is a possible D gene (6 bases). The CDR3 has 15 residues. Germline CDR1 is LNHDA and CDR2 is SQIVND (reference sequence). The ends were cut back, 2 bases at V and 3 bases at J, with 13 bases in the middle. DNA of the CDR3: TGTGCCAGTAGTATAAGCGGGCGCCAGAAAGAGACCCAGTACTTC. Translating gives CASSISGRQKETQYF. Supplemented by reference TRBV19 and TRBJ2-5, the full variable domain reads DGGITQSPKYLFRKEGQNVTLSCEQNLNHDAMYWYRQDPGQGLRLIYYSQIVNDFQKGDIAEGYSVSREKKESFPLTVTSAQKNPTAFYLCASSISGRQKETQYFGPGTRLLVL.

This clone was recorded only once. CDR3 region: CASSLGSSGAYNEQFF. DNA for the CDR3: TGTGCCAGCAGCTTGGGGTCTAGCGGGGCCTACAATGAGCAGTTCTTC. The rearrangement uses TRBV5-4 and TRBJ2-1, with TRBD2 matching over 9 bases. Germline V lookup: CDR1 SGHNT, CDR2 YYREEE (reference sequence). This CDR3 has 16 residues. J was trimmed by 2 bases and V by 0 bases; bases with no gene match: 3.

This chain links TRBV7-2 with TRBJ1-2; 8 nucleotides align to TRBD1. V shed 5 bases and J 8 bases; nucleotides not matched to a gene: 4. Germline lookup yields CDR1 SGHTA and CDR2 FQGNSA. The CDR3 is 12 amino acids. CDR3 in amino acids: CASSQDRDGYTF. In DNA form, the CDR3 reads TGTGCCAGCAGCCAGGACAGGGACGGCTACACCTTC.

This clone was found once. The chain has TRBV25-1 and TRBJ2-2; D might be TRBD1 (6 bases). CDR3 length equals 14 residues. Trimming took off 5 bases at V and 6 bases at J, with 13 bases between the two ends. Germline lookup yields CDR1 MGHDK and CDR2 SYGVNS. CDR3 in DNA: TGTGCCAGCAGTAACCTCAGGGGCGCCGGGGAGCTGTTTTTT. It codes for CASSNLRGAGELFF.

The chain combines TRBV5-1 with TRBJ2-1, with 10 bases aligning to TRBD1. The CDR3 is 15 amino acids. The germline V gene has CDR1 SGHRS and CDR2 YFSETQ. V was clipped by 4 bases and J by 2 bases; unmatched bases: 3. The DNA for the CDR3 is TGCGCCAGCAGCGAAGGACAGGGGGCCTACAATGAGCAGTTCTTC. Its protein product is CASSEGQGAYNEQFF.

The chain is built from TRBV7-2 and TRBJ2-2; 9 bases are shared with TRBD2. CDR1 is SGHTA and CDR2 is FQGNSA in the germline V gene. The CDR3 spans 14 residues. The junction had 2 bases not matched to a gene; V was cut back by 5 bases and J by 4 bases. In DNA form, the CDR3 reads TGTGCCAGCAGCCGCGGGGGGGTCACCGGGGAGCTGTTTTTT. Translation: CASSRGGVTGELFF. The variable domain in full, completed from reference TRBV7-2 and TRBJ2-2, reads GAGVSQSPSNKVTEKGKDVELRCDPISGHTALYWYRQSLGQGLEFLIYFQGNSAPDKSGLPSDRFSAERTGGSVSTLTIQRTQQEDSAVYLCASSRGGVTGELFFGEGSRLTVL.

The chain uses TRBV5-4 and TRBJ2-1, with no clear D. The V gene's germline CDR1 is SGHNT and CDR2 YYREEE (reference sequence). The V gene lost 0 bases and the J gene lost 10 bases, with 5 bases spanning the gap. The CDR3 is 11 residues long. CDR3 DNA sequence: TGTGCCAGCAGCTTGGAGTGGGAGCAGTTCTTC. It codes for CASSLEWEQFF. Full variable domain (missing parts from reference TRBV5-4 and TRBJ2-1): ETGVTQSPTHLIKTRGQQVTLRCSSQSGHNTVSWYQQALGQGPQFIFQYYREEENGRGNFPPRFSGLQFPNYSSELNVNALELDDSALYLCASSLEWEQFFGPGTRLTVL.

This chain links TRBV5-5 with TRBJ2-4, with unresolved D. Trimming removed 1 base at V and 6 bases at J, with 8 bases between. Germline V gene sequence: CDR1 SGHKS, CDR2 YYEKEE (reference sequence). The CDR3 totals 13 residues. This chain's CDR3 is CASSLIVGNIQYF. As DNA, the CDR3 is TGTGCCAGCAGCTTGATAGTCGGAAACATTCAGTACTTC. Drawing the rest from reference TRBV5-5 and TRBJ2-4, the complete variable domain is DAGVTQSPTHLIKTRGQQVTLRCSPISGHKSVSWYQQVLGQGPQFIFQYYEKEERGRGNFPDRFSARQFPNYSSELNVNALLLGDSALYLCASSLIVGNIQYFGAGTRLSVL.

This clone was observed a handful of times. DNA for the CDR3: TGTGCCAGCAGCCGGGACAGGTTCTACGAGCAGTACTTC. Encoded protein: CASSRDRFYEQYF. J is TRBJ2-7 and V is TRBV5-5; 8 bases are shared with TRBD1. This CDR3 is built from 13 residues. Germline V gene lookup returns CDR1 SGHKS and CDR2 YYEKEE (reference sequence). Trimming took 4 bases from V and 3 from J; bases not matched to a gene: 3.